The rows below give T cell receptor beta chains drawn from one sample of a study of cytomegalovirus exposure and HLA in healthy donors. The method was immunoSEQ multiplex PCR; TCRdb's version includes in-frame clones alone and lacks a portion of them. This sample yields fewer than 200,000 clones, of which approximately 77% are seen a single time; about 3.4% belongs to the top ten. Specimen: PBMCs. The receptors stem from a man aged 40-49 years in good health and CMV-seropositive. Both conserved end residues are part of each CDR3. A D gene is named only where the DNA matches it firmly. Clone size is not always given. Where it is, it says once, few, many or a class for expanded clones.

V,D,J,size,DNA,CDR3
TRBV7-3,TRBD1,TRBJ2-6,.,TGTGCCAGCAGCTCAATGACAGGGACTGGGGCCAACGTCCTGACTTTC,CASSSMTGTGANVLTF
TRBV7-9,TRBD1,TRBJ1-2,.,TGTGCCAGCAGCTCTGGGCAGGGGGACTATGGCTACACCTTC,CASSSGQGDYGYTF
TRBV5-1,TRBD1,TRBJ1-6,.,TGCGCCAGCAGCTCACCGGGACAGCTTAATTCACCCCTCCACTTT,CASSSPGQLNSPLHF
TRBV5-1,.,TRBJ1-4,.,TGCGCCAGCAGCCCGGGATTAACTAATGAAAAACTGTTTTTT,CASSPGLTNEKLFF
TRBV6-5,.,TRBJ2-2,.,TGTGCCAGCAGCCGCACCGGGGAGCTGTTTTTT,CASSRTGELFF
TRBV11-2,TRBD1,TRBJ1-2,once,TGTGCCAGCAGCTTCCAGAAGGACAGGGGGCTTGGTTCGAGCTATGGCTACACCTTC,CASSFQKDRGLGSSYGYTF
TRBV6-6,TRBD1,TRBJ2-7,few,TGTGCCAGCACCCAGGGGGCCGTGGGCGAGCAGTACTTC,CASTQGAVGEQYF
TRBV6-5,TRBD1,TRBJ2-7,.,TGTGCCAGCAGTGGCCAGGGGGCGCAAACCGAGCAGTACTTC,CASSGQGAQTEQYF
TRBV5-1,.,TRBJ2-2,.,TGCGCCAGCAGCTTGAGTACAGCGAACACCGGGGAGCTGTTTTTT,CASSLSTANTGELFF
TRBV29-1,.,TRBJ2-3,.,TGCAGCGTAAGACAGGCGTACACAGATACGCAGTATTTT,CSVRQAYTDTQYF
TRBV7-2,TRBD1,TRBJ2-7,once,TGTGCCAGCAGCTTAGAACCCGGGACAGTGTACGAGCAGTACTTC,CASSLEPGTVYEQYF
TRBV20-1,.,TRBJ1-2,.,TGCAGTGCCGACGGGGGGTATGGCTACACCTTC,CSADGGYGYTF
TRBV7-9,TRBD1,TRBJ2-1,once,TGTGCCAGTGTACGGACAGGGGATAATGGGAATGAGCAGTTCTTC,CASVRTGDNGNEQFF
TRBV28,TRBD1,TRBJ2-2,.,TGTGCCATCTTAGGACAGGCGAACACCGGGGAGCTGTTTTTT,CAILGQANTGELFF
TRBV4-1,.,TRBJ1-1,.,TGCGCCAGCAGCCAAGATCGCAGAGGGACTGAAGCTTTCTTT,CASSQDRRGTEAFF
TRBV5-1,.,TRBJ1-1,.,TGCGCCAGCAGCTTGGAAGGAGGGACTGAAGCTTTCTTT,CASSLEGGTEAFF
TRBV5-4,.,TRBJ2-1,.,TGTGCCAGCAGCAAAGGACAGCGAGTGAGTGAGCAGTTCTTC,CASSKGQRVSEQFF
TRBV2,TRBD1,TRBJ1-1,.,TGTGCCAGCAGTGAAGCGCTTCGGGCAGGGGGGAACACTGAAGCTTTCTTT,CASSEALRAGGNTEAFF
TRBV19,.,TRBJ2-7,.,TGTGCCAGTAGTATAGGGGGCGGGGACTACGAGCAGTACTTC,CASSIGGGDYEQYF
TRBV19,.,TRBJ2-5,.,TGTGCCAGTAGCCATGACCAGGGTGGAACAGCTACACGAGAGACCCAGTACTTC,CASSHDQGGTATRETQYF
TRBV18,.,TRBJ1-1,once,TGTGCCAGCTCGTTCGACGGAGACACTGAAGCTTTCTTT,CASSFDGDTEAFF